The 19 T cell receptor beta chains below come from one sample, sequenced in a study of T-cell reconstitution after alpha-beta-depleted transplantation in children. Preparation of the TCRbeta library involved a method that used unique molecular identifiers. One entry per CDR3 protein results from TCRdb running MiXCR on the PCR reads. The data show 450,000 to 700,000 distinct CDR3 sequences, around 27% seen once. The sample was PBMCs, taken before TCRalphabeta/CD19-depleted stem cell transplant. Every receptor here comes from a boy younger than two with Wiskott-Aldrich syndrome, due to receive a stem cell transplant.

This clonotype was observed a handful of times. CDR3 sequence: CASSLWANTGELFF. The CDR3, as DNA: TGTGCCAGCAGTTTATGGGCTAACACCGGGGAGCTGTTTTTT. This chain joins TRBV27 and TRBJ2-2, with unresolved D. This CDR3 comprises 14 residues. V was pared by 1 base and J by 2 bases, with 5 bases between. CDR1 is MNHEY and CDR2 is SMNVEV in the germline V gene (reference sequence).

The CDR3 is CASSPLLTSGYEQYF. In DNA, the CDR3 is TGTGCCAGCTCACCACTTCTCACTAGCGGGTACGAGCAGTACTTC. The genes are TRBV18 and TRBJ2-7, with TRBD2 matching 9 bases. The V gene end was trimmed by 1 base and the J gene end by 4 bases; junction bases not matched to a gene: 5. The CDR3 spans 15 residues. From germline, CDR1 is KGHSH and CDR2 LQKENI.

In its sample, this clonotype was seen a few times. The chain has TRBV7-2 and TRBJ1-1; 7 nucleotides line up with TRBD1. Germline assignment: CDR1 SGHTA and CDR2 FQGNSA. This CDR3 region has 15 residues. The junction had 7 bases not matched to a gene; V was cut back by 4 bases and J by 2 bases. DNA for the CDR3: TGTGCCAGCAGCTCATCCGGGACAGCTAACACTGAAGCTTTCTTT. It specifies CASSSSGTANTEAFF.

The chain uses TRBV7-3 and TRBJ2-5; 9 bases map to TRBD2. This CDR3 is built from 16 residues. Germline-derived CDR1 and CDR2 are SGHTA and FQGTGA. The V segment lost 2 bases and the J segment 5 bases; nucleotides outside the gene matches: 9. The CDR3 nucleotides are TGTGCCAGCAGCTTATTGGCGGGAGGGCAGGGCGAGACCCAGTACTTC. Translation: CASSLLAGGQGETQYF.

This clonotype occurred many times. This chain connects TRBV5-1 to TRBJ1-1; D not resolved. V lost 2 bases to trimming and J lost 0 bases, with 5 bases between them. This CDR3 comprises 13 residues. Germline lookup yields CDR1 SGHRS and CDR2 YFSETQ. The CDR3 loop reads CASSFQMNTEAFF. The CDR3 nucleotides read TGCGCCAGCAGCTTCCAGATGAACACTGAAGCTTTCTTT.

This clonotype was seen more than once but under ten times. The chain employs TRBV10-3 and TRBJ1-6; 7 nucleotides match TRBD1. This CDR3 has 16 amino acids. The V gene end was trimmed by 0 bases and the J gene end by 5 bases; junction bases not matched to a gene: 4. CDR1 ENHRY and CDR2 SYGVKD come from the germline V gene. The CDR3 DNA reads TGTGCCATCAGTGAGTCGCGAACAGGGGATAATTCACCCCTCCACTTT. Its translation: CAISESRTGDNSPLHF.

The chain uses TRBV28 and TRBJ2-7; 12 bases line up with TRBD2. V dropped 10 bases and J dropped 0; count of bases not matched to a gene: 16. The length of the CDR3 is 18 residues. CDR1 is MDHEN and CDR2 is SYDVKM in the germline V gene. CDR3 coding DNA: TGTGCCACCAGACGGCAGTCTCTAGCGGGAGGGAGCTCCTACGAGCAGTACTTC. It is translated as CATRRQSLAGGSSYEQYF.

This clonotype was counted between two and nine times. The chain is built from TRBV27 and TRBJ2-3, with 9 bases aligning to TRBD2. The CDR3 is 15 residues long. Germline loops: CDR1 MNHEY, CDR2 SMNVEV (reference sequence). The V and J ends lost 5 bases and 3 bases, in that order; junction bases with no gene match: 6. CDR3 nucleotides: TGTGCCAGCAGTACGGGCGGGAGGGGGACAGATACGCAGTATTTT. Translation gives CASSTGGRGTDTQYF.

The chain carries TRBV27 and TRBJ1-2, with D possibly TRBD1 on 6 matching bases. Germline CDR1 reads MNHEY; CDR2 reads SMNVEV (reference sequence). The CDR3 sequence is 15 residues long. Trimming stripped 1 base from V and 2 bases from J, with 11 bases between. The CDR3 region is CASSLYPTGNYGYTF. CDR3 DNA: TGTGCCAGCAGTTTATATCCGACAGGCAACTATGGCTACACCTTC.

The table lists this clonotype with a few counts. This chain connects TRBV20-1 to TRBJ1-4; D not certain. Germline V gene lookup returns CDR1 DFQATT and CDR2 SNEGSKA (reference sequence). V lost 3 bases to trimming and J lost 15 bases, with 17 bases between them. The CDR3 is 12 amino acids. The CDR3 coding sequence is TGCAGTGCTAGGGATCGGGAAGAGGGTTTGTTTTTT. It translates to CSARDREEGLFF.

This chain connects TRBV7-9 to TRBJ2-5; the match to TRBD1 covers 7 bases. The CDR3 is 16 amino acids. After removal of 0 bases from V and 2 bases from J, the junction contained 6 bases not matched to a gene. The germline V gene encodes CDR1 SEHNR and CDR2 FQNEAQ (reference sequence). CDR3 DNA sequence: TGTGCCAGCAGCTTAGCGGGTTCGACAGGGCAAGAGACCCAGTACTTC. As protein: CASSLAGSTGQETQYF.

This chain joins TRBV20-1 and TRBJ2-3; D unclear. In germline, CDR1 is DFQATT, CDR2 SNEGSKA (reference sequence). V was cut by 5 bases and J by 6 bases, with 24 bases left in between. CDR3 length: 16 amino acids. The CDR3 bases are TGCAGTGCTGATCAAGGGCGCTCCATTACCGGGGATACGCAGTATTTT. This sequence encodes CSADQGRSITGDTQYF.

This clonotype has more than one count but fewer than ten. The chain combines TRBV12-3 or TRBV12-4 with TRBJ2-2; D is possibly TRBD2 (6 bases). This CDR3 is 15 amino acids long. The germline V and J ends were trimmed by 2 bases and 4 bases, with 11 bases remaining between them. The CDR3 DNA sequence: TGTGCCAGCAGTTTATCCGCGGGAACCACCGGGGAGCTGTTTTTT. Translated, it gives CASSLSAGTTGELFF.

The chain is built from TRBV6-5 and TRBJ2-7; weak D call: TRBD1 (6 bases). V was trimmed by 0 bases and J by 6 bases, leaving 21 bases between them. Per the germline V gene, CDR1 is MNHEY and CDR2 is SVGAGI. The CDR3 totals 17 residues. CDR3 sequence reads: CASSYSFLARGSFEQYF. In nucleotides, the CDR3 is TGTGCCAGCAGTTACTCATTTCTCGCCAGGGGAAGCTTCGAGCAGTACTTC.

The J gene is TRBJ1-2, the V gene TRBV11-2, with 9 bases aligning to TRBD1. The germline gives CDR1 SGHAT, CDR2 FQNNGV. This CDR3 comprises 15 residues. Trimming took 4 bases from V and 4 from J; bases not matched to a gene: 7. The CDR3 DNA sequence: TGTGCCAGCAGCTACAACAGGGGGCTAGGCTATGGCTACACCTTC. Translated: CASSYNRGLGYGYTF.

The V gene is TRBV5-1, the J gene TRBJ2-5; D possibly corresponds to TRBD2 (6 bases). Between the trimmed V and J ends, which lost 7 bases and 7 bases, there was a span of 17 bases. CDR3 size: 13 residues. Germline V gives CDR1 SGHRS, CDR2 YFSETQ. In DNA, the CDR3 is TGCGCCAGCGATCTCCGGGGGTATGGGACCCAGTACTTC. Translation gives CASDLRGYGTQYF. The whole variable domain, filled in from reference TRBV5-1 and TRBJ2-5, reads KAGVTQTPRYLIKTRGQQVTLSCSPISGHRSVSWYQQTPGQGLQFLFEYFSETQRNKGNFPGRFSGRQFSNSRSEMNVSTLELGDSALYLCASDLRGYGTQYFGPGTRLLVL.

This clonotype appeared a few times. V usage is TRBV6-1 and J usage is TRBJ2-1; D gene unclear. The CDR3 is made up of 14 amino acids. V was shortened by 5 bases and J by 5 bases, with 13 bases between the two germline ends. CDR1 and CDR2 from the germline V gene are MNHNS and SASEGT. The CDR3 reads CASSPPARNNEQFF. In nucleotides, the CDR3 is TGTGCCAGCAGTCCGCCGGCTAGGAACAATGAGCAGTTCTTC.

The table lists this clonotype with a few counts. The chain has TRBV29-1 and TRBJ2-7; D gene unclear. Germline loops: CDR1 SQVTM, CDR2 ANQGSEA. The CDR3 has 11 residues. Between the trimmed V and J ends, which lost 5 bases and 0 bases, there was a span of 5 bases. The CDR3 bases are TGCAGCGTTCTCCGCTCCTACGAGCAGTACTTC. Its translation is CSVLRSYEQYF.

A word on this clonotype: One junction end disagrees with the germline gene, perhaps due to a read error. The chain is built from TRBV3-1 and TRBJ2-4, with D possibly being TRBD1 (6 bases). This CDR3 comprises 14 residues. CDR1 LGHDT and CDR2 YNNKEL come from the germline V gene (reference sequence). This CDR3 reads CASSLWQGKNSQYF. CDR3 DNA: TGTGCCAGCAGCCTCTGGCAGGGGAAAAACAGTCAGTACTTC. Full variable domain (rest looked up from reference TRBV3-1 and TRBJ2-4): DTAVSQTPKYLVTQMGNDKSIKCEQNLGHDTMYWYKQDSKKFLKIMFSYNNKELIINETVPNRFSPKSPDKAHLNLHINSLELGDSAVYFCASSLWQGKNSQYFGAGTRLSVL.